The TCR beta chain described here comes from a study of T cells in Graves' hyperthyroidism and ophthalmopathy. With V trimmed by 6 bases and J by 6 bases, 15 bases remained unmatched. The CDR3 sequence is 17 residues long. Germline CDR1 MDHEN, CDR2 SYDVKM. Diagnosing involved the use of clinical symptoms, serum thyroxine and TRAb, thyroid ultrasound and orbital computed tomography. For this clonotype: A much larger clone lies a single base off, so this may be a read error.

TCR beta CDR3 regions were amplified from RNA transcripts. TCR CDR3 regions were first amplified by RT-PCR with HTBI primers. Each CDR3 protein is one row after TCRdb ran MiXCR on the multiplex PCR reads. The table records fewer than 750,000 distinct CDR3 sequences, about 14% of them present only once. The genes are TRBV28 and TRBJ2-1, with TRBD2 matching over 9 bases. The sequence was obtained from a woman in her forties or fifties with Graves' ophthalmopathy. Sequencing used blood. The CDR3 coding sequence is TGTGCCAGCAGCCCAGCAGAAAGCGGGAGGCTGTGCAATGAGCAGTTCTTC. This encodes CASSPAESGRLCNEQFF.